The 28 T cell receptor beta chains listed next were all sequenced from one sample in a study of T-cell reconstitution after alpha-beta-depleted transplantation in children. As it was prepared, the TCRbeta library received unique molecular identifiers. MiXCR was run by TCRdb on the PCR reads, yielding one entry per CDR3 protein. The sample lists around 92,000 distinct CDR3 sequences, 12% occurring once. Material: PBMCs from the stem cell graft donor, obtained from the stem cell graft. The source of these receptors is a human donor who donated a stem cell graft to a child with inherited bone marrow failure.

This clonotype has a count of ten or more. The chain combines TRBV4-3 with TRBJ2-7; tentatively, D is TRBD1 (6 bases). The length of the CDR3 is 16 residues. V was cut by 1 base and J by 0 bases, with 13 bases left in between. Germline V gene lookup returns CDR1 LGHNA and CDR2 YSLEER. Here the CDR3 reads CASSQARGLNSYEQYF. The CDR3 DNA reads TGCGCCAGCAGCCAAGCCAGGGGCCTCAACTCCTACGAGCAGTACTTC.

J is TRBJ1-1 and V is TRBV18; tentatively, D is TRBD1 (6 bases). This CDR3 is built from 14 residues. Trimming took 3 bases from V and 3 from J, leaving 11 bases between them. Germline-derived CDR1 and CDR2 are KGHSH and LQKENI. The DNA for the CDR3 is TGTGCCAGCTCACCTACCTCAGGGGACACTGAAGCTTTCTTT. It codes for CASSPTSGDTEAFF.

There are many counts of this clonotype. The rearrangement joins TRBV27 to TRBJ1-1; 10 bases align to TRBD1. Germline lookup yields CDR1 MNHEY and CDR2 SMNVEV (reference sequence). With V trimmed by 6 bases and J by 2 bases, 6 bases remained unmatched. The CDR3 sequence is 15 residues long. The CDR3 loop is CASRRDRGFNTEAFF. In nucleotides, the CDR3 is TGTGCCAGCAGAAGGGACAGGGGCTTTAACACTGAAGCTTTCTTT.

This clonotype was observed a handful of times. This chain links TRBV2 with TRBJ2-7; D gene uncertain. This CDR3 has 13 residues. Germline V gene lookup returns CDR1 SNHLY and CDR2 FYNNEI. Trimming shortened V by 3 bases and J by 6 bases, and 12 bases separated the two germline ends. The CDR3 region has the DNA TGTGCCAGCAGTGAGGTAGCCAGTCCCGAGCAGTACTTC. This translates into CASSEVASPEQYF.

V and J are TRBV19 and TRBJ2-5, with 12 bases fitting TRBD1. Trimming at V came to 5 bases and at J to 4 bases, leaving 8 bases not matched to a gene. In germline, CDR1 is LNHDA, CDR2 SQIVND (reference sequence). The CDR3 totals 16 residues. The CDR3 here is CASSPGTGGFLETQYF. Here the CDR3 DNA reads TGTGCCAGTAGTCCCGGGACAGGGGGCTTTTTAGAGACCCAGTACTTC.

The J gene is TRBJ1-1, the V gene TRBV7-2; 8 bases are shared with TRBD1. Trimming cost V 6 bases and J 2 bases; bases outside gene matches: 11. Per germline, CDR1 SGHTA and CDR2 FQGNSA. This CDR3 region has 16 residues. The CDR3 loop reads CASRAGTGVQNTEAFF. CDR3 sequence (DNA): TGTGCCAGCAGGGCCGGGACAGGTGTTCAAAACACTGAAGCTTTCTTT.

V is TRBV19 and J is TRBJ1-2; no clear D. The germline gives CDR1 LNHDA, CDR2 SQIVND (reference sequence). The CDR3 is 13 amino acids. Trimming pared 5 bases from V and 7 bases from J, leaving 14 bases between. CDR3 amino acids: CASSDPPYIGYTF. CDR3 bases: TGTGCCAGTAGTGACCCTCCTTACATTGGCTACACCTTC.

The rearrangement uses TRBV2 and TRBJ1-1; unclear D gene. Germline values: CDR1 SNHLY, CDR2 FYNNEI. Trimming left V 0 bases short and J 5 bases short, with 7 bases between. The CDR3 contains 13 residues. Written as DNA, the CDR3 is TGTGCCAGCAGTGAAGCGGATGGGACTGAAGCTTTCTTT. The encoded protein is CASSEADGTEAFF.

This clonotype has at least ten counts. The chain is built from TRBV5-1 and TRBJ2-4; D is uncertain. CDR3 size: 14 residues. Germline V CDR1 and CDR2: SGHRS, YFSETQ. V lost 2 bases, J lost 0 bases, and 6 bases lay in between. Here the CDR3 DNA reads TGCGCCAGCAGCTTTAGCCTAGCCAAAAACATTCAGTACTTC. This sequence encodes CASSFSLAKNIQYF. Together with reference TRBV5-1 and TRBJ2-4, the CDR3 gives the full variable domain: KAGVTQTPRYLIKTRGQQVTLSCSPISGHRSVSWYQQTPGQGLQFLFEYFSETQRNKGNFPGRFSGRQFSNSRSEMNVSTLELGDSALYLCASSFSLAKNIQYFGAGTRLSVL.

This clonotype was observed many times. The CDR3 protein is CASSQTGTSGGVADTQYF. The CDR3 nucleotides read TGTGCCAGCAGCCAAACCGGGACTAGCGGGGGGGTAGCAGATACGCAGTATTTT. The V and J genes are TRBV4-2 and TRBJ2-3, with 16 positions matching TRBD2. Germline trimming cut 2 bases from V and 4 bases from J; bases unmatched to any gene: 6. CDR1 is LGHNA, CDR2 YNFKEQ, per germline. The CDR3 extends over 18 amino acids.

This chain links TRBV6-5 with TRBJ2-5; 8 nucleotides align to TRBD2. Germline CDR1 and CDR2: MNHEY and SVGAGI. The CDR3 covers 14 residues. The J segment lost 4 bases and the V segment lost 11 bases, leaving 12 bases of the junction unmatched. As DNA, the CDR3 is TGTGCCTCTCGTAGCGGGGCCCTTCGAGAGACCCAGTACTTC. Protein sequence: CASRSGALRETQYF.

The J gene is TRBJ2-3, the V gene TRBV28; D might be TRBD2 (6 bases). V was trimmed by 6 bases and J by 6 bases, leaving 19 bases between them. CDR1 and CDR2 from the germline V gene are MDHEN and SYDVKM. This CDR3 region has 15 residues. DNA for the CDR3: TGTGCCAGCAGAAAATGGGTAGCAGGAGGGGATACGCAGTATTTT. Translating gives CASRKWVAGGDTQYF. Full variable domain (missing parts from reference TRBV28 and TRBJ2-3): DVKVTQSSRYLVKRTGEKVFLECVQDMDHENMFWYRQDPGLGLRLIYFSYDVKMKEKGDIPEGYSVSREKKERFSLILESASTNQTSMYLCASRKWVAGGDTQYFGPGTRLTVL.

This clonotype occurred many times. The chain couples TRBV7-9 to TRBJ1-6; D gene ambiguous. The length of the CDR3 is 12 residues. V was cut by 2 bases and J by 12 bases, with 8 bases left in between. Germline values: CDR1 SEHNR, CDR2 FQNEAQ (reference sequence). This CDR3 is CASSLPRLPLHF. The CDR3 DNA is TGTGCCAGCAGCTTACCACGTCTACCCCTCCACTTT.

In this sample, this clonotype turned up many times. The rearrangement links TRBV4-2 to TRBJ2-2, with 7 positions matching TRBD1. The CDR3 runs 14 residues. Per germline, CDR1 LGHNA and CDR2 YNFKEQ. V dropped 3 bases and J dropped 5; count of bases not matched to a gene: 3. Here the CDR3 reads CASSHTGETGELFF. The CDR3 coding sequence is TGTGCCAGCAGCCACACAGGGGAAACCGGGGAGCTGTTTTTT.

This clonotype was found many times. This rearrangement joins TRBV18 to TRBJ2-7, with D perhaps matching TRBD1 (5 bases). From germline, CDR1 is KGHSH and CDR2 LQKENI. There are 14 residues in the CDR3. V shed 1 base and J shed 2 bases, with 9 bases lying between them. For the CDR3, the DNA is TGTGCCAGCTCACCACAGGGGCCACCCTACGAGCAGTACTTC. This encodes CASSPQGPPYEQYF.

This clonotype was observed at least ten times. This chain connects TRBV12-3 or TRBV12-4 to TRBJ1-4, with D unclear. V lost 6 bases, J lost 8 bases, and 10 bases lay in between. The CDR3 covers 12 residues. The CDR3 DNA reads TGTGCCAGCAGGACGCTTGGGGAAAAACTGTTTTTT. Translated, it gives CASRTLGEKLFF.

Ten or more counts support this clonotype. This chain joins TRBV6-2 or TRBV6-3 and TRBJ2-1; 7 positions agree with TRBD1. V lost 1 base and J lost 6; bases outside the gene matches: 6. CDR1 is MNHEY and CDR2 is SVGEGT in the germline V gene. CDR3 length: 15 amino acids. Here the CDR3 DNA reads TGTGCCAGCAGTTACTGGGGACAGCTAGTCAATGAGCAGTTCTTC. Translating it yields CASSYWGQLVNEQFF.

This clonotype has ten or more counts. This chain joins TRBV5-1 and TRBJ2-1; no reliable D call. Germline assignment: CDR1 SGHRS and CDR2 YFSETQ. V was pared by 2 bases and J by 2 bases, with 17 bases between. The CDR3 covers 17 residues. The CDR3 nucleotides are TGCGCCAGCAGCTTCGGCCCCACCAAGGGCGCCTACAATGAGCAGTTCTTC. Translation: CASSFGPTKGAYNEQFF.

This clonotype has ten or more counts. The chain has TRBV5-5 and TRBJ2-5; the D gene is possibly TRBD2 (6 bases). V was clipped by 0 bases and J by 3 bases, with 12 bases between them. Germline V gene data show CDR1 as SGHKS and CDR2 as YYEKEE (reference sequence). This CDR3 region has 15 residues. CDR3 region: CASSLGLVVKETQYF. In DNA, the CDR3 is TGTGCCAGCAGCTTGGGACTAGTCGTCAAAGAGACCCAGTACTTC.

This clonotype was observed many times. This rearrangement joins TRBV15 to TRBJ2-4; the match to TRBD1 covers 8 bases. The CDR3 covers 14 residues. V shed 6 bases and J 10 bases; nucleotides not matched to a gene: 11. Germline loops: CDR1 LNHNV, CDR2 YYDKDF (reference sequence). Here the CDR3 DNA reads TGTGCCACCAGTACCCGAGAATGGACAGGGATTCAGTACTTC. Its protein is CATSTREWTGIQYF.

The chain joins TRBV5-5 to TRBJ1-1, with D tentatively TRBD1 (6 bases). The germline gives CDR1 SGHKS, CDR2 YYEKEE (reference sequence). V gave up 4 bases and J gave up 8 bases, with 15 bases separating them. CDR3 length: 13 residues. CDR3 coding DNA: TGTGCCAGCAGCGAGGGACACGGACAAGAAGCTTTCTTT. It yields the protein CASSEGHGQEAFF.

This clonotype was counted ten times or more. CDR3 DNA sequence: TGTGCCAGCAGTGATCTAGCGGGAGCCCACACAGATACGCAGTATTTT. This encodes CASSDLAGAHTDTQYF. The chain has TRBV9 and TRBJ2-3, with 10 bases lining up with TRBD2. This CDR3 spans 16 amino acids. The germline gives CDR1 SGDLS, CDR2 YYNGEE. V lost 5 bases and J lost 2; bases outside the gene matches: 8.

This clonotype was seen many times. This CDR3 is CASSQGTGGTDTQYF. In DNA, the CDR3 is TGTGCCAGCAGCCAAGGGACAGGGGGCACAGATACGCAGTATTTT. The rearrangement joins TRBV4-2 to TRBJ2-3; 9 bases match TRBD1. CDR3 size: 15 residues. From germline, CDR1 is LGHNA and CDR2 YNFKEQ. With 1 base clipped from V and 1 base from J, the junction kept 0 bases outside the gene matches.

By its share, this clonotype is medium-sized (0.01 to 0.1%). This chain uses TRBV5-1 with TRBJ2-6; TRBD1 is a possible D gene (5 bases). Germline loops: CDR1 SGHRS, CDR2 YFSETQ. V shed 1 base and J shed 0 bases, with 11 bases lying between them. This CDR3 is built from 17 residues. CDR3 coding DNA: TGCGCCAGCAGCTTGAGGGGCCCTAACTCTGGGGCCAACGTCCTGACTTTC. It encodes CASSLRGPNSGANVLTF.

This clonotype was found many times. The J gene is TRBJ2-1, the V gene TRBV20-1, with 7 bases identical to TRBD2. Per germline, CDR1 DFQATT and CDR2 SNEGSKA (reference sequence). This CDR3 region has 14 residues. J lost 6 bases, V lost 7 bases, and 12 bases had no gene match. The CDR3 loop reads CSGIRPGTINEQFF. In nucleotides, the CDR3 is TGCAGTGGAATCCGCCCCGGGACTATCAATGAGCAGTTCTTC.

This clonotype was picked up many times. The genes are TRBV7-9 and TRBJ2-1, with TRBD1 matching 10 bases. The CDR3 is made up of 16 amino acids. Trimming cost V 1 base and J 6 bases; bases outside gene matches: 6. Germline assignment: CDR1 SEHNR and CDR2 FQNEAQ (reference sequence). The CDR3 protein is CASSLGQGALSNEQFF. The CDR3, as DNA: TGTGCCAGCAGCTTAGGACAGGGGGCGTTGTCCAATGAGCAGTTCTTC.

This clonotype has a count of ten or more. The chain has TRBV3-1 and TRBJ2-7; D not resolved. Germline V CDR1 and CDR2: LGHDT, YNNKEL (reference sequence). V was trimmed by 1 base and J by 2 bases, leaving 6 bases between them. This CDR3 is built from 13 residues. The CDR3 loop reads CASSQAETYEQYF. As DNA, the CDR3 is TGTGCCAGCAGCCAAGCAGAAACCTACGAGCAGTACTTC.

Many counts were recorded for this clonotype. V gene TRBV5-1 combines with J gene TRBJ2-7; D may be TRBD1 (6 bases). Per the germline V gene, CDR1 is SGHRS and CDR2 is YFSETQ. This CDR3 spans 15 amino acids. V lost 3 bases and J 0 bases, leaving 13 bases between the germline ends. CDR3 sequence: CASSYQTGSSYEQYF. CDR3 sequence (DNA): TGCGCCAGCAGCTACCAGACAGGAAGCTCCTACGAGCAGTACTTC.